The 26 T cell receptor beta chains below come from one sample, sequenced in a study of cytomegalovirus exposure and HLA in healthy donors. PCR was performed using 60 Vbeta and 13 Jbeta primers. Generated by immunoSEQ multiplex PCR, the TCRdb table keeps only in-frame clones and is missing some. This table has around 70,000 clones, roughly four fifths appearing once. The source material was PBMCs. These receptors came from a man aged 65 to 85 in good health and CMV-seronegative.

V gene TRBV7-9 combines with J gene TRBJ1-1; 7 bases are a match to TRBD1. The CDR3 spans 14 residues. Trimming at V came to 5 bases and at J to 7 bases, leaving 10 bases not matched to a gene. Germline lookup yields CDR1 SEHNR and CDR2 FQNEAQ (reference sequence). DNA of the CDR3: TGTGCCAGCAGCCTTAGACAGGGTCGGGATGAAGCTTTCTTT. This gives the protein CASSLRQGRDEAFF.

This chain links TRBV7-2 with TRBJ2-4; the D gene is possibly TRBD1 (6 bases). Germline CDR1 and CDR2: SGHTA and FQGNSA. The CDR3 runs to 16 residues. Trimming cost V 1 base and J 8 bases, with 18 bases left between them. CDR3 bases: TGTGCCAGCAGCTTAGTTATCCCCCCTGGGGGCGACATTCAGTACTTC. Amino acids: CASSLVIPPGGDIQYF.

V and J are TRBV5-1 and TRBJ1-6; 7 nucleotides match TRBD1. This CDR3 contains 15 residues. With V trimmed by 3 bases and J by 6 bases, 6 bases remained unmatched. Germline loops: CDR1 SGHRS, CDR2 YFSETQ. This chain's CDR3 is CASSWSGGSNSPLHF. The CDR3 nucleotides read TGCGCCAGCAGCTGGTCAGGGGGTTCTAATTCACCCCTCCACTTT. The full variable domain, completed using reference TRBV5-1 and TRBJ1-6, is KAGVTQTPRYLIKTRGQQVTLSCSPISGHRSVSWYQQTPGQGLQFLFEYFSETQRNKGNFPGRFSGRQFSNSRSEMNVSTLELGDSALYLCASSWSGGSNSPLHFGNGTRLTVT.

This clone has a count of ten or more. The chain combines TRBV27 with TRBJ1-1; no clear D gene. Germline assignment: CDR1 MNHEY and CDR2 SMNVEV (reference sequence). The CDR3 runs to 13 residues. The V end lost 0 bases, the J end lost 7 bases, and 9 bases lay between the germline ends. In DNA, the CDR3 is TGTGCCAGCAGTTTATCGCTGGCCAGTGAAGCTTTCTTT. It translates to CASSLSLASEAFF.

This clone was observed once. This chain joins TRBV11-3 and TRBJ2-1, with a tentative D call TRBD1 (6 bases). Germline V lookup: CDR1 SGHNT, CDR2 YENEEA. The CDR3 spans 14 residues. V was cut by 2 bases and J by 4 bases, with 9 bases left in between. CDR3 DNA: TGTGCCAGCAGCTTACCCGGACAGTACAATGAGCAGTTCTTC. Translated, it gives CASSLPGQYNEQFF.

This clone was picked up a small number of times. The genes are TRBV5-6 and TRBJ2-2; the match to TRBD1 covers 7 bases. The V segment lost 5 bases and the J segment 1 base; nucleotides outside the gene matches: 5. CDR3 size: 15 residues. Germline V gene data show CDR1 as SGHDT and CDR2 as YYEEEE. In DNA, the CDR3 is TGTGCCAGCAGGGGGCCAGGGGGGAACACCGGGGAGCTGTTTTTT. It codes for CASRGPGGNTGELFF.

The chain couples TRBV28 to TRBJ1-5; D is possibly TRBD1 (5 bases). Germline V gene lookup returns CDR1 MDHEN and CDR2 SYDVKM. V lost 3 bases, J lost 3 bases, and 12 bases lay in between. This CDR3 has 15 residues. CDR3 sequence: CASSLPGGSNQPQHF. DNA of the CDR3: TGTGCCAGCAGTTTGCCGGGGGGATCCAATCAGCCCCAGCATTTT.

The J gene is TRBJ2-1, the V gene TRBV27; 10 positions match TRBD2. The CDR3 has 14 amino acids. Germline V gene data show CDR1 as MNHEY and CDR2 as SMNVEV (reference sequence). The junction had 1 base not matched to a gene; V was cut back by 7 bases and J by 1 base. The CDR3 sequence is CASKLAGSYNEQFF. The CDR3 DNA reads TGTGCCAGCAAACTAGCGGGATCCTACAATGAGCAGTTCTTC.

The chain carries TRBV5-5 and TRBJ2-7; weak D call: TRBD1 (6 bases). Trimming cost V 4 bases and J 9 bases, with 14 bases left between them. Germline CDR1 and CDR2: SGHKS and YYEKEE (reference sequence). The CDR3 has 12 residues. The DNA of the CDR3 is TGTGCCAGCAGCCCCGAGGGCAGGGGGCAGTACTTC. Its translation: CASSPEGRGQYF.

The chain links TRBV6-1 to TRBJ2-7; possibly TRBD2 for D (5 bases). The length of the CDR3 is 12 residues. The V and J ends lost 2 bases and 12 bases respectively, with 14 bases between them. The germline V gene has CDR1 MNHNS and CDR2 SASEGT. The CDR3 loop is CASSEMRVPGYF. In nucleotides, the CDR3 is TGTGCCAGCAGTGAAATGAGGGTCCCAGGGTACTTC.

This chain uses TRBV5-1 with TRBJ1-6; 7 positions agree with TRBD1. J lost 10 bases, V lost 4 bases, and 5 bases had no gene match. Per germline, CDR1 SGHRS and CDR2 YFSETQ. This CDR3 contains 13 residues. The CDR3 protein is CASSPDRDSPLHF. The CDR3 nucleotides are TGCGCCAGCAGCCCCGACAGGGACTCACCCCTCCACTTT.

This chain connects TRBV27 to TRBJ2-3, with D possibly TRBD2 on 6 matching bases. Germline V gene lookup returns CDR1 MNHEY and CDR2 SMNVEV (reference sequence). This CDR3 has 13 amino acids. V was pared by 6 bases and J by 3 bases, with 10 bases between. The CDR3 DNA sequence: TGTGCCAGCAGCTGGAGGGAAACAGATACGCAGTATTTT. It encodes CASSWRETDTQYF.

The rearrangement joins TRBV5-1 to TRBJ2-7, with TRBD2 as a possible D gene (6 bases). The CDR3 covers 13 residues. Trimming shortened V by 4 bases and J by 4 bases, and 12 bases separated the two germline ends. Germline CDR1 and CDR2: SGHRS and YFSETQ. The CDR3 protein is CASSASGVYEQYF. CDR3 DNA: TGCGCCAGCAGCGCCTCGGGGGTATACGAGCAGTACTTC. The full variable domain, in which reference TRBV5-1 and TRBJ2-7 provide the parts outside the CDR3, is KAGVTQTPRYLIKTRGQQVTLSCSPISGHRSVSWYQQTPGQGLQFLFEYFSETQRNKGNFPGRFSGRQFSNSRSEMNVSTLELGDSALYLCASSASGVYEQYFGPGTRLTVT.

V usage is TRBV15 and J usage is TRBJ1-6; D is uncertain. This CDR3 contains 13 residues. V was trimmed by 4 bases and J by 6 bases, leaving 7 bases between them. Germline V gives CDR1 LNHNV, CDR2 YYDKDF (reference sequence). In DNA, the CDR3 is TGTGCCACCAGCAACACCCCTAATTCACCCCTCCACTTT. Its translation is CATSNTPNSPLHF.

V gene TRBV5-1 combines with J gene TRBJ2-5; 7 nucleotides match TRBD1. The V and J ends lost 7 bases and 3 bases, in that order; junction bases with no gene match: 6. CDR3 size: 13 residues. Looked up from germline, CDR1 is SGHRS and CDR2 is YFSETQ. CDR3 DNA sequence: TGCGCCAGCGGATTTCAGGGGGAAGAGACCCAGTACTTC. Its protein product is CASGFQGEETQYF.

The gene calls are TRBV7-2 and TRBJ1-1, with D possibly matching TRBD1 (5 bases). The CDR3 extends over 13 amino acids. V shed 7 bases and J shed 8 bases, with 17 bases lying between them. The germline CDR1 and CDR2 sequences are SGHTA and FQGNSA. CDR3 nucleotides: TGTGCCAGCACCCCCCCCCGGACACTCGAAGCTTTCTTT. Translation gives CASTPPRTLEAFF.

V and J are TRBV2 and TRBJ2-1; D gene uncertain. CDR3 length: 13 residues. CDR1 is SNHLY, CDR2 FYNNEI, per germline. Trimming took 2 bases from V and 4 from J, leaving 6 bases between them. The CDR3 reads CASSEFPYNEQFF. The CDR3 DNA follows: TGTGCCAGCAGTGAATTCCCATACAATGAGCAGTTCTTC.

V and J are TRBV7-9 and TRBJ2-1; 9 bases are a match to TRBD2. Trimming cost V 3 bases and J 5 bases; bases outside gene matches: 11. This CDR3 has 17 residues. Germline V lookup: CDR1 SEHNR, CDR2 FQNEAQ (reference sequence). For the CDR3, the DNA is TGTGCCAGCAGCTTGGGGTCACCGGGACTAGCTAACAATGAGCAGTTCTTC. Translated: CASSLGSPGLANNEQFF. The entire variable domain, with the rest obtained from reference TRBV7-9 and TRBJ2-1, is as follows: DTGVSQNPRHKITKRGQNVTFRCDPISEHNRLYWYRQTLGQGPEFLTYFQNEAQLEKSRLLSDRFSAERPKGSFSTLEIQRTEQGDSAMYLCASSLGSPGLANNEQFFGPGTRLTVL.

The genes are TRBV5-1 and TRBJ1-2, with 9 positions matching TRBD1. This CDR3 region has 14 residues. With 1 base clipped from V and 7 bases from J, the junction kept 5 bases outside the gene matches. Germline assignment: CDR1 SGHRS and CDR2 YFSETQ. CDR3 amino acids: CASSLRQGEGGYTF. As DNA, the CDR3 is TGCGCCAGCAGCTTGAGACAGGGGGAGGGTGGCTACACCTTC.

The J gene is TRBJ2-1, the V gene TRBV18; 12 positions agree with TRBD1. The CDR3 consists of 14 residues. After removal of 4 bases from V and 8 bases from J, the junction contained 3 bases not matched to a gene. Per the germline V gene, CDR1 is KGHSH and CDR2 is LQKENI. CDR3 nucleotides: TGTGCCAGCTCACAGGGGACAGGGGGCGATGAGCAGTTCTTC. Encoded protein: CASSQGTGGDEQFF. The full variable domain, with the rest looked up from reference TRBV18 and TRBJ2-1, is NAGVMQNPRHLVRRRGQEARLRCSPMKGHSHVYWYRQLPEEGLKFMVYLQKENIIDESGMPKERFSAEFPKEGPSILRIQQVVRGDSAAYFCASSQGTGGDEQFFGPGTRLTVL.

The CDR3 reads CAWTYSSYGYTF. CDR3 in DNA: TGTGCCTGGACTTACAGCAGCTATGGCTACACCTTC. The chain uses TRBV30 and TRBJ1-2; D gene uncertain. V lost 4 bases to trimming and J lost 4 bases, with 10 bases between them. This CDR3 region has 12 residues. Germline V gene data show CDR1 as GTSNPN and CDR2 as SVGIG (reference sequence).

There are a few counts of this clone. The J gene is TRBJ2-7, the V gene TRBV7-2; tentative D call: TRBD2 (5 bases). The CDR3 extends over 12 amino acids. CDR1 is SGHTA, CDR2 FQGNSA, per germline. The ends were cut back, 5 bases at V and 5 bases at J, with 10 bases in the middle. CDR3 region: CASSPLGDEQYF. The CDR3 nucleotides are TGTGCCAGCAGCCCGCTCGGGGACGAGCAGTACTTC.

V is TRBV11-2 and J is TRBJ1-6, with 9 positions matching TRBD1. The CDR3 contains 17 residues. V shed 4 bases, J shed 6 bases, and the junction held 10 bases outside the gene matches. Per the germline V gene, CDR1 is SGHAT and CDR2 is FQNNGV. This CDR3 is CASSSLQGARGNSPLHF. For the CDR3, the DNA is TGTGCCAGCAGCTCACTACAGGGGGCCCGGGGTAATTCACCCCTCCACTTT.

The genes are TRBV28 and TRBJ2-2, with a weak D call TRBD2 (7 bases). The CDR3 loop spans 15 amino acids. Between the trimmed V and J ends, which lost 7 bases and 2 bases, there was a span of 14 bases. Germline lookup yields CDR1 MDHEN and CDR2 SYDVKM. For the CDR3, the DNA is TGTGCCAGCACCCCTGGGGGGGCTAACACCGGGGAGCTGTTTTTT. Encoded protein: CASTPGGANTGELFF.

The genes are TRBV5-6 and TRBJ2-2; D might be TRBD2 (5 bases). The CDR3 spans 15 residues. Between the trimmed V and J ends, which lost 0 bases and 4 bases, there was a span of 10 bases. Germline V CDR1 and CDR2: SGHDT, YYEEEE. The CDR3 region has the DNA TGTGCCAGCAGCTTGGGAGGAGGTGGCACCGGGGAGCTGTTTTTT. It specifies CASSLGGGGTGELFF.

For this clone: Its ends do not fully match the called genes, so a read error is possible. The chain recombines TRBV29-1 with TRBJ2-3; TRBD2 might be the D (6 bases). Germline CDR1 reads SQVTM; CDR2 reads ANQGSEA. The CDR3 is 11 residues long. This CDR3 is CSETRSDTRYF. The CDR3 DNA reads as TGCAGCGAGACTAGATCAGATACGCGGTATTTT.